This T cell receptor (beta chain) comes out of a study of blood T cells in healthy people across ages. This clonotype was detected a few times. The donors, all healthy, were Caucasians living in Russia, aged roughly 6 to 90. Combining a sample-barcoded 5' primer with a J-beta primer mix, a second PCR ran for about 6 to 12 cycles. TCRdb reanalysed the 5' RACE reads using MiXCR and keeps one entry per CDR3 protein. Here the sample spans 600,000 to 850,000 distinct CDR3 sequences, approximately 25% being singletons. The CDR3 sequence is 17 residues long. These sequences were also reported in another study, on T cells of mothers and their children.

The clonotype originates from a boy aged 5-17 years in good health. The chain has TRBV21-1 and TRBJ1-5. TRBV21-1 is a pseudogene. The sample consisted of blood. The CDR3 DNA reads TGTGCCAGCAGCCCCGAGAGCGGCTCTTATAGCAATCAGCCCCAGCATTTT. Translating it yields CASSPESGSYSNQPQHF.